This T cell receptor beta chain was documented in a study of cytomegalovirus exposure and HLA in healthy donors (dated by TCRdb to about 2017). With respect to the entire study: An earlier analysis of about 530 of the donors reported around 280 Gb of sequence data and around 120 million unique TCR beta sequences obtained from roughly 170 million T cells. An early release covering roughly 580 HLA-typed donors comprised 250 to 350 gigabases of sequencing data and 65 million to 100 million unique TCR sequences. Among the roughly 410 genotyped donors, more than 70% belonged to the genetic ancestry cluster associated with self-reported Caucasian donors. The study aimed to test whether signatures of past pathogen exposure could be identified by cataloging public T cell receptors. The study profiled the T cell repertoires of more than 500 subjects by immunosequencing and related them to cytomegalovirus serostatus. In addition to the first cohort of around 670 subjects, a separate validation cohort of some 120 different subjects was used. To predict cytomegalovirus infection status, the study combined high-throughput TCR immunosequencing, statistical association of individual TCRs with disease status, and machine learning. A later analysis re-analyzed previously published TCR beta repertoires from approximately 670 donors and added high-resolution HLA genotyping to study TCR occurrence patterns. Rather than using new phenotypic data, the later analysis identified candidate immune exposures from TCR beta sequences and from how often those sequences occurred across donors. To decide whether each TCR beta V gene segment behaved as functional or pseudogenic, an earlier analysis of over 500 of the donors relied on high-throughput TCR beta sequencing. Donor age, sex, ethnicity and CMV serostatus were collected together with the repertoire data. A later genetic analysis took genome-wide SNP genotypes for about 55% of the roughly 700 donors and used that subset as a discovery cohort. Every repertoire in the discovery cohort had been generated on one and the same sequencing platform. Class I and class II HLA loci were covered by the typing at four-digit resolution. Typing coverage differed by locus: A, B, C, DRB1 and DQB1 were typed in about 620-630 donors, DQA1 in 500 to 550, DPA1 in 600 to 610, and DPB1 in approximately 450. Because of strong linkage in the cohort, 5 or 6 DR-DQ haplotypes were treated as single units for association and clustering. Among 398 genotyped donors of the cohort, an average of approximately 240,000 unique TCR beta nucleotide sequences were sequenced per donor, 15% to 20% of them non-productive.

The cysteine opens and the phenylalanine closes a CDR3 of 15 amino acids. The sequence is cut down to CDR3 DNA, 45 bases in frame from base 1. From the germline V gene, CDR1 is MNHNS and CDR2 is SASEGT. Cut back by 7 bases and 1 base, the V and J ends lie 14 bases apart. The library came from the immunoSEQ multiplex PCR assay. The multiplex PCR relied on a mix of 60 forward primers for TCR Vbeta segments and 13 reverse primers for TCR Jbeta segments. The CDR3 region of rearranged TCR beta genes was amplified from genomic DNA with a multiplex PCR assay. The amplified TCR beta libraries were sequenced on the Illumina HiSeq System as 87-base-pair reads. The study's own analysis went as follows. In a later analysis, 77 million or so unique TCR beta chains were counted across the 690 or so repertoires, and roughly 11 million of these chains were shared by at least two donors. Raw reads were error-corrected and collapsed into unique sequences with a nearest-neighbor algorithm that merged closely related sequences to remove PCR and sequencing errors. CDR3 sequences were aligned to IMGT reference sequences to assign V, D and J gene segments. For a sequence to be retained, a match of at least six nucleotides to both a V gene segment and a J gene segment was required. Rearrangements were classified as productive when the CDR3 lacked stop codons and remained in frame with V and J, and all other rearrangements were classified as non-productive. Following IMGT convention, CDR3 was defined as the stretch from the second conserved V-encoded cysteine up to the conserved J-encoded phenylalanine. The earlier analysis of some 600 of the donors excluded sequences that lacked an unambiguous match to a single V gene segment. In an earlier analysis of 587 of the donors, a V segment was called functional when productive rearrangements were above 56.7%, and segregating when the standard deviation between donors exceeded 5%. A statistical classification framework was built to diagnose cytomegalovirus status from the catalog of TCR beta chain sequences. In a later analysis, TCR nucleotide sequences were compared against IMGT/GENE-DB human TR gene sequences so that V and J genes could be assigned. In a later analysis, CDR3 sequences and most-parsimonious VDJ recombination scenarios were assigned using the TCRdist pipeline. In a later analysis, each TCR beta chain was defined by its CDR3 amino acid sequence together with its V-gene family, and reads lacking a unique V-gene family were excluded. In a later analysis, several hundred highly shared, low-generation-probability nucleotide sequences were removed to address suspected cross-contamination and a sequencing artifact. In a later analysis, a clonal expansion index was calculated for each public chain from normalized within-repertoire ranks of inferred template counts. In a later analysis, generation probabilities were computed with a VDJ recombination model fitted to out-of-frame rearrangements, and the resulting probabilities were checked against IGoR. Hypergeometric tests were used in a later analysis to score TCR-TCR, TCR-HLA and TCR-CMV co-occurrence, with a repertoire-size bias correction applied to the TCR pairs. To estimate false discovery rates, a later analysis permuted the HLA or CMV assignments 20 times. In a later analysis, co-occurring TCRs were grouped using DBSCAN, and TCRdist sequence similarity was added for clustering within HLA-allele-positive subsets. Repertoires with fewer than 30,000 or more than 120,000 public chains, plus five repertoires with anomalous nucleotide sharing, were excluded from co-occurrence clustering. Drawn from immuneACCESS, this table holds only the in-frame rearrangements with V and J called that TCRdb kept. Clones are partly lost; checked studies trace under half to an unresolved V gene and leave the rest unexplained. V and J calls and clone size follow that table, whereas D and trimming were derived from the DNA. The record for this sample contains around 53,000 clones. The ten largest clones take up 12% of the sample.

The cohort was made up of 500 to 850 healthy bone marrow donors. At the time of sampling, every cohort member was nominally healthy, though immune exposures that went unrecorded were likely present. The donor was CMV seropositive and belonged to the group of some 290 seropositive cohort members. Each donor provided a peripheral blood sample, and peripheral blood mononuclear cells were used for TCR beta sequencing. The Qiagen DNeasy Blood Extraction Kit was used to extract genomic DNA from the blood cell samples. Turning to this clone: Its antigen has not been determined.

The investigation overall reported the following: An association between a missense DCLRE1C variant and V-gene and J-gene trimming of TCR beta chains was found in a later genetic analysis and replicated in an independent cohort. According to a later genetic analysis, donors in an Asian-associated ancestry cluster had fewer N-insertions in productive TCRs than the approximately 700-donor mean. Because HLA typing was unavailable for some donors at each locus, only the typed subset was used in association tests. According to a later analysis, most CMV-associated TCR beta chains appeared to be HLA-restricted, and the HLA associations seemed to be driven largely by CMV exposure. A total of fewer than 200 TCR beta chains were listed by the study as associated with cytomegalovirus. In a later analysis, HLA-associated TCR beta chains showed more clonal expansion and lower generation probabilities than non-associated chains that were equally common. Across donors, most TCR sequences were observed very rarely, whereas some public TCRs were present in many individuals. About 15 rarely observed V segments, including chromosome 9 orphons, were excluded from the earlier analysis of approximately 600 of the donors because counts were too low. When HLA alleles, especially DR and DQ, strongly co-occurred, TCR associations were difficult to assign to individual alleles. In vitro tests confirmed that a few of the cytomegalovirus-associated TCR beta chains recognize cytomegalovirus antigens. Correlated functional status among segregating V segments might be attributable to linkage disequilibrium, but an unknown experimental factor could not be ruled out. Several of the top co-occurrence clusters appeared to be linked to parvovirus B19, influenza, CMV and Epstein-Barr virus, according to a later analysis. A further reported finding was that TCR beta sequences accurately predicted the HLA-A and HLA-B alleles for most subjects in the first cohort. Immune exposure information for the cohort was limited to CMV serostatus. Some IMGT-functional V segments, including TRBV6-2 and TRBV6-3, could not be distinguished by the 87-base-pair reads and were therefore excluded. Cytomegalovirus status was reported to be diagnosed by the classifier with high specificity and sensitivity in both the original and validation cohorts. A cluster of highly shared sequence variants was judged likely to be a technical artifact of the sequencing pipeline. In a later analysis, the rate of TCR association differed among HLA loci, with DRB1 alleles having the most associated TCRs and HLA-C alleles having the fewest. In an earlier analysis of about 600 of the donors, most TCR beta V segments appeared in productive rearrangements about 87% or about 30% of the time, broadly matching IMGT annotations. In this cohort, only TCR beta chains were sequenced, and detectable features were limited by the absence of alpha or paired-chain data. Presence/absence analyses assumed roughly uniform sequencing depth across donors, an assumption that may not hold. At a false discovery rate of 0.05, a later analysis linked 15,000 to 20,000 TCR beta sequences to specific HLA alleles. It was suggested by the authors that the approach could potentially be generalized to other disease states and immunological phenotypes.

The chain employs TRBV6-1 and TRBJ2-1; the D region possibly corresponds to TRBD2 (6 bases align). The specimen sequenced was PBMCs. The clonotype was recovered from a man aged 18-30 years in good health and CMV-seropositive. The sequenced DNA: TGTGCCAGCAATCGTCTGGCGGGATCCTACAATGAGCAGTTCTTC. Its amino acids are CASNRLAGSYNEQFF.